Each of the 6 T cell receptor beta chains below was sequenced from the same sample in a study of neurological immune-mediated disorders. TCRdb recomputed calls from the 5' RACE reads with MiXCR, one row per CDR3 protein. Among tens of thousands of distinct CDR3 sequences listed, around 3.5% were seen once. Sequencing was done on a sample of PBMCs. The receptor set was obtained from a woman aged 45-65 years with multiple sclerosis.

This clonotype has a count of ten or more. This chain joins TRBV12-3 or TRBV12-4 and TRBJ1-1; unclear D gene. The CDR3 contains 13 residues. The V end was cut by 3 bases, the J end by 0 bases, with 5 bases between. Here the CDR3 DNA reads TGTGCCAGCAGTTTTTGGGTGAACACTGAAGCTTTCTTT. It is translated as CASSFWVNTEAFF.

This clonotype was recorded a few times. The V gene is TRBV15, the J gene TRBJ2-1; no firm D call. Trimming left V 0 bases short and J 3 bases short, with 12 bases between. The CDR3 is made up of 16 amino acids. The germline gives CDR1 LNHNV, CDR2 YYDKDF (reference sequence). The CDR3 DNA reads TGTGCCACCAGCAGAGATGGGCAGTGGATCTACAATGAGCAGTTCTTC. This gives the protein CATSRDGQWIYNEQFF.

Ten or more counts support this clonotype. The V call is TRBV5-1, the J call TRBJ1-3, with 9 bases identical to TRBD1. This CDR3 is built from 17 residues. Germline CDR1 is SGHRS and CDR2 is YFSETQ. The J segment lost 0 bases and the V segment lost 1 base, leaving 5 bases of the junction unmatched. DNA of the CDR3: TGCGCCAGCAGCTTGATGTGGGACAGGGACTCTGGAAACACCATATATTTT. Translation: CASSLMWDRDSGNTIYF. Drawing the rest from reference TRBV5-1 and TRBJ1-3, the complete variable domain is KAGVTQTPRYLIKTRGQQVTLSCSPISGHRSVSWYQQTPGQGLQFLFEYFSETQRNKGNFPGRFSGRQFSNSRSEMNVSTLELGDSALYLCASSLMWDRDSGNTIYFGEGSWLTVV.

This clonotype was counted ten times or more. The genes are TRBV9 and TRBJ1-1; the D is unclear. This CDR3 contains 13 residues. Trimming removed 2 bases at V and 11 bases at J, with 16 bases between. CDR1 and CDR2 from the germline V gene are SGDLS and YYNGEE. The CDR3 DNA is TGTGCCAGCAGCGTTCCGGTGGTGGCACACGCTTTCTTT. Protein: CASSVPVVAHAFF.

This clonotype has a count of ten or more. The rearrangement joins TRBV2 to TRBJ1-1; TRBD1 agrees at 7 bases. Germline V gene data show CDR1 as SNHLY and CDR2 as FYNNEI. The CDR3 extends over 13 amino acids. The J segment lost 0 bases and the V segment lost 7 bases, leaving 2 bases of the junction unmatched. In DNA form, the CDR3 reads TGTGCCAGCAACAGGGGTGTGAACACTGAAGCTTTCTTT. Protein sequence: CASNRGVNTEAFF.

This clonotype was seen many times. The rearrangement joins TRBV5-1 to TRBJ1-6; D call uncertain. The CDR3 consists of 15 residues. Between the trimmed V and J ends, which lost 5 bases and 6 bases, there was a span of 15 bases. Per germline, CDR1 SGHRS and CDR2 YFSETQ. This chain's CDR3 is CASRDPQGSNSPLHF. In DNA form, the CDR3 reads TGCGCCAGCAGGGACCCCCAAGGATCTAATTCACCCCTCCACTTT.